Listed below are T cell receptor beta chains from one sample, sequenced in a study of metastatic and nonmetastatic thyroid tumors. MiXCR re-clonotyped the PCR reads for TCRdb. The sample carries thousands of clones, roughly 19% recorded once. Sequencing used adjacent normal tissue. The receptors shown here come from a female donor with papillary thyroid cancer or a benign thyroid nodule (not recorded which). Some clones in this sample may be carry-over from other donors' samples. Each CDR3 is given with its conserved first and last residue. Fields, in order: D gene, clone size, V gene, J gene, CDR3 protein, CDR3 DNA. D genes are given only for firm matches. The size of a clone is reported for some rows only, either as once, few or many, or as a class for expanded clones.

.	few	TRBV28	TRBJ1-6	CASSISGGRDSPLYF	TGTGCCAGCAGTATTAGTGGGGGGAGAGATTCACCCCTATACTTT
.	medium-sized	TRBV7-9	TRBJ1-2	CASSSTDNYGYTF	TGTGCCAGCAGCTCGACGGATAACTATGGCTACACCTTC
TRBD1	many	TRBV12-3/TRBV12-4	TRBJ2-4	CASSLQGQGLSQGNIQYF	TGTGCCAGCAGTTTACAGGGACAGGGTCTTTCTCAAGGAAACATTCAGTACTTC
.	many	TRBV20-1	TRBJ2-1	CSARDGGGSGGPDANEQFF	TGCAGTGCTAGAGATGGAGGGGGGAGCGGAGGACCTGACGCAAATGAGCAGTTCTTC
.	medium-sized	TRBV6-1	TRBJ2-3	CASSESLVGTDTQYF	TGTGCCAGCAGTGAATCACTAGTCGGCACAGATACGCAGTATTTT
.	many	TRBV3-1	TRBJ2-3	CASSRGGGLDTQYF	TGTGCCAGCAGCCGTGGCGGGGGCCTAGATACGCAGTATTTT
.	many	TRBV4-1	TRBJ2-1	CASRYRPGTVNNEQFF	TGCGCCAGCAGATACCGTCCCGGGACCGTGAACAATGAGCAGTTCTTC
.	few	TRBV6-1	TRBJ1-1	CASTRLAGAVAFF	TGTGCCAGCACCCGTCTCGCCGGGGCGGTGGCTTTCTTT
TRBD2	once	TRBV11-2	TRBJ2-3	CASSPVLAGLLVDTQYF	TGTGCCAGCAGCCCCGTACTAGCGGGGTTGCTGGTAGATACGCAGTATTTT
.	medium-sized	TRBV30	TRBJ1-5	CAWSGSNSNQPQHF	TGTGCCTGGAGTGGATCAAATAGCAATCAGCCCCAGCATTTT
TRBD2	.	TRBV6-2/TRBV6-3	TRBJ2-3	CASKSSGTSTDTQYF	TGTGCCAGCAAATCTAGCGGGACTAGCACAGATACGCAGTATTTT
TRBD2	many	TRBV12-3/TRBV12-4	TRBJ2-3	CASTLAGAGTDTQYF	TGTGCCAGCACCCTAGCGGGAGCGGGCACAGATACGCAGTATTTT
.	.	TRBV6-5	TRBJ1-2	CASSRPGQGGGGYTF	TGTGCCAGCAGTAGACCCGGGCAGGGTGGTGGAGGCTACACCTTC
.	.	TRBV6-2/TRBV6-3	TRBJ1-5	CASSPDRRNQPQHF	TGTGCCAGCAGTCCCGACAGAAGGAATCAGCCCCAGCATTTT
TRBD1	few	TRBV24-1	TRBJ2-7	CATSDAGTGTYEQYF	TGTGCCACCAGTGATGCCGGGACAGGGACCTACGAGCAGTACTTC
.	.	TRBV20-1	TRBJ2-7	CSARERPIYEQYF	TGCAGTGCTAGAGAGAGGCCGATTTACGAGCAGTACTTC
.	.	TRBV20-1	TRBJ2-7	CSARDLQPGMRQQYF	TGCAGTGCTAGAGACCTCCAGCCGGGGATGCGGCAGCAGTACTTC
.	medium-sized	TRBV10-1	TRBJ2-5	CANRRTEETQYF	TGCGCCAATCGGCGGACAGAAGAGACCCAGTACTTC
TRBD2	few	TRBV10-2	TRBJ2-1	CASRKQLAGAASAEQFF	TGCGCCAGCAGAAAACAGCTAGCGGGGGCCGCTTCCGCGGAGCAGTTCTTC
.	.	TRBV9	TRBJ1-3	CGSARSSGNTIYF	TGTGGAAGTGCGAGGAGTTCGGGAAACACCATATATTTT
.	many	TRBV15	TRBJ2-5	CATSRDLLVQETQYF	TGTGCCACCAGCAGAGATCTGCTAGTCCAAGAGACCCAGTACTTC
TRBD2	medium-sized	TRBV2	TRBJ2-7	CASDSGTSSSEQYF	TGTGCCAGCGACTCCGGGACTAGCTCCTCCGAGCAGTACTTC
TRBD1	few	TRBV6-2/TRBV6-3	TRBJ2-1	CASSFNGTGGIYEQFF	TGTGCCAGCAGTTTTAACGGGACAGGGGGGATCTATGAGCAGTTCTTC
TRBD1	medium-sized	TRBV5-1	TRBJ2-1	CASSFGTDYNEQFF	TGCGCCAGCAGCTTTGGGACAGACTACAATGAGCAGTTCTTC
.	medium-sized	TRBV30	TRBJ1-1	CAWSAQGSTEAFF	TGTGCCTGGAGCGCCCAGGGTAGCACTGAAGCTTTCTTT
.	few	TRBV6-6	TRBJ1-2	CASSYFAGVDCGYTF	TGTGCCAGCAGTTACTTTGCAGGGGTCGACTGTGGCTACACCTTC
TRBD1	few	TRBV2	TRBJ2-5	CASSENRGLVETQYF	TGTGCCAGCAGTGAAAACAGGGGGCTTGTAGAGACCCAGTACTTC
TRBD1	many	TRBV19	TRBJ2-7	CASSTLTGGSYEQYF	TGTGCCAGTAGCACCCTGACAGGGGGGTCCTACGAGCAGTACTTC
.	few	TRBV7-2	TRBJ2-7	CASSLGDWEVDEQYF	TGTGCCAGCAGCTTGGGGGACTGGGAGGTCGACGAGCAGTACTTC
.	many	TRBV5-4	TRBJ2-1	CASSQKTGEWREQFF	TGTGCCAGCAGCCAAAAAACAGGGGAGTGGAGGGAACAGTTCTTC
.	medium-sized	TRBV19	TRBJ1-5	CASSMVGGAGNQPQHF	TGTGCCAGTAGTATGGTAGGGGGAGCAGGCAATCAGCCCCAGCATTTT
TRBD1	medium-sized	TRBV11-2	TRBJ1-2	CASSSTGTAYGYTF	TGTGCCAGCAGTTCCACCGGGACAGCTTATGGCTACACCTTC
TRBD1	.	TRBV5-1	TRBJ2-1	CASSSQGAAYNEQFF	TGCGCCAGCAGCTCACAGGGGGCCGCCTACAATGAGCAGTTCTTC